The 10 T cell receptor beta chains listed next were all sequenced from one sample in a study of PD-L1 blockade in urothelial cancer. The assay was immunoSEQ multiplex PCR, and TCRdb's table has in-frame clones only and misses some. The sample includes tens of thousands of clones, more than 75% of them seen just once. The sample in question was PBMCs, obtained around atezolizumab (anti-PD-L1) treatment. These receptors were collected from a man aged 70 or older with urothelial cancer.

The genes are TRBV18 and TRBJ2-7, with a possible D match to TRBD2 (5 bases). CDR3 length: 15 amino acids. The V end was cut by 2 bases, the J end by 4 bases, with 15 bases between. Germline lookup yields CDR1 KGHSH and CDR2 LQKENI. The CDR3 loop reads CASSPTQMGDYEQYF. DNA of the CDR3: TGTGCCAGCTCACCAACACAGATGGGAGATTACGAGCAGTACTTC.

V usage is TRBV4-3 and J usage is TRBJ1-5; TRBD1 agrees at 7 bases. The CDR3 covers 18 residues. In germline, CDR1 is LGHNA, CDR2 YSLEER. Trimming removed 1 base from V and 3 bases from J; junction bases left unmatched: 12. The CDR3 here is CASSQGPYRQGYNQPQHF. The CDR3 DNA is TGCGCCAGCAGCCAAGGGCCTTACCGACAGGGTTACAATCAGCCCCAGCATTTT.

In this sample, this clone turned up a few times. J is TRBJ1-2 and V is TRBV14; D is possibly TRBD1 (6 bases). This CDR3 has 17 amino acids. From germline, CDR1 is SGHDN and CDR2 FVKESK. V lost 4 bases and J 2 bases, leaving 20 bases between the germline ends. Here the CDR3 DNA reads TGTGCCAGCAGCCCGGTCGCGGGGGCAGCCCACAACTATGGCTACACCTTC. This sequence encodes CASSPVAGAAHNYGYTF.

The chain employs TRBV10-3 and TRBJ2-4; D gene unclear. V was shortened by 5 bases and J by 3 bases, with 11 bases between the two germline ends. This CDR3 region has 14 residues. The germline V gene has CDR1 ENHRY and CDR2 SYGVKD. As DNA, the CDR3 is TGTGCCATCAGTCCCGACACGAACAAAAACATTCAGTACTTC. Protein product: CAISPDTNKNIQYF.

The table lists this clone with a few counts. This chain connects TRBV4-1 to TRBJ1-2, with a tentative D call TRBD1 (6 bases). CDR1 and CDR2 from the germline V gene are MGHRA and YSYEKL. The ends were cut back, 0 bases at V and 2 bases at J, with 10 bases in the middle. The CDR3 spans 15 residues. CDR3 loop: CASSQEPGENYGYTF. CDR3 sequence (DNA): TGCGCCAGCAGCCAAGAACCAGGGGAGAACTATGGCTACACCTTC.

V usage is TRBV6-4 and J usage is TRBJ2-1; 7 nucleotides line up with TRBD2. This CDR3 is 17 amino acids long. Germline CDR1 and CDR2: MRHNA and SNTAGT. J was trimmed by 2 bases and V by 6 bases; bases with no gene match: 13. The DNA for the CDR3 is TGTGCCAGCAGGGGGGGGGTGCCGGGGCCCCCCTACAATGAGCAGTTCTTC. As protein: CASRGGVPGPPYNEQFF.

The CDR3 DNA follows: TGTGCCAGTAGCTATAGCGGGAGAAAGGACGAGCAGTACTTC. This translates into CASSYSGRKDEQYF. J is TRBJ2-7 and V is TRBV19, with TRBD2 matching 9 bases. This CDR3 is built from 14 residues. Germline values: CDR1 LNHDA, CDR2 SQIVND (reference sequence). With 6 bases clipped from V and 5 bases from J, the junction kept 8 bases outside the gene matches.

The chain joins TRBV4-1 to TRBJ2-2; 8 nucleotides match TRBD1. Germline CDR1 is MGHRA and CDR2 is YSYEKL. This CDR3 comprises 17 residues. Germline trimming cut 4 bases from V and 0 bases from J; bases unmatched to any gene: 7. The CDR3 protein is CASSLRGLDSNTGELFF. In DNA form, the CDR3 reads TGCGCCAGCAGCCTCAGGGGGCTAGATTCGAACACCGGGGAGCTGTTTTTT.

The sample holds a few counts of this clone. The chain couples TRBV7-9 to TRBJ2-7; 8 positions agree with TRBD2. The CDR3 length is 13 residues. Germline CDR1 reads SEHNR; CDR2 reads FQNEAQ (reference sequence). V dropped 5 bases and J dropped 4; count of bases not matched to a gene: 4. Here the CDR3 reads CASSQSGSYEQYF. For the CDR3, the DNA is TGTGCCAGCAGCCAAAGCGGGAGTTACGAGCAGTACTTC. The full variable domain, its missing parts supplied by reference TRBV7-9 and TRBJ2-7, is DTGVSQNPRHKITKRGQNVTFRCDPISEHNRLYWYRQTLGQGPEFLTYFQNEAQLEKSRLLSDRFSAERPKGSFSTLEIQRTEQGDSAMYLCASSQSGSYEQYFGPGTRLTVT.

This chain links TRBV5-1 with TRBJ1-2, with D tentatively TRBD1 (5 bases). V lost 4 bases to trimming and J lost 4 bases, with 14 bases between them. Germline values: CDR1 SGHRS, CDR2 YFSETQ. The CDR3 is made up of 14 amino acids. The DNA for the CDR3 is TGCGCCAGCAGCCCCGGGGGGGGTTTCTATGGCTACACCTTC. This gives the protein CASSPGGGFYGYTF.